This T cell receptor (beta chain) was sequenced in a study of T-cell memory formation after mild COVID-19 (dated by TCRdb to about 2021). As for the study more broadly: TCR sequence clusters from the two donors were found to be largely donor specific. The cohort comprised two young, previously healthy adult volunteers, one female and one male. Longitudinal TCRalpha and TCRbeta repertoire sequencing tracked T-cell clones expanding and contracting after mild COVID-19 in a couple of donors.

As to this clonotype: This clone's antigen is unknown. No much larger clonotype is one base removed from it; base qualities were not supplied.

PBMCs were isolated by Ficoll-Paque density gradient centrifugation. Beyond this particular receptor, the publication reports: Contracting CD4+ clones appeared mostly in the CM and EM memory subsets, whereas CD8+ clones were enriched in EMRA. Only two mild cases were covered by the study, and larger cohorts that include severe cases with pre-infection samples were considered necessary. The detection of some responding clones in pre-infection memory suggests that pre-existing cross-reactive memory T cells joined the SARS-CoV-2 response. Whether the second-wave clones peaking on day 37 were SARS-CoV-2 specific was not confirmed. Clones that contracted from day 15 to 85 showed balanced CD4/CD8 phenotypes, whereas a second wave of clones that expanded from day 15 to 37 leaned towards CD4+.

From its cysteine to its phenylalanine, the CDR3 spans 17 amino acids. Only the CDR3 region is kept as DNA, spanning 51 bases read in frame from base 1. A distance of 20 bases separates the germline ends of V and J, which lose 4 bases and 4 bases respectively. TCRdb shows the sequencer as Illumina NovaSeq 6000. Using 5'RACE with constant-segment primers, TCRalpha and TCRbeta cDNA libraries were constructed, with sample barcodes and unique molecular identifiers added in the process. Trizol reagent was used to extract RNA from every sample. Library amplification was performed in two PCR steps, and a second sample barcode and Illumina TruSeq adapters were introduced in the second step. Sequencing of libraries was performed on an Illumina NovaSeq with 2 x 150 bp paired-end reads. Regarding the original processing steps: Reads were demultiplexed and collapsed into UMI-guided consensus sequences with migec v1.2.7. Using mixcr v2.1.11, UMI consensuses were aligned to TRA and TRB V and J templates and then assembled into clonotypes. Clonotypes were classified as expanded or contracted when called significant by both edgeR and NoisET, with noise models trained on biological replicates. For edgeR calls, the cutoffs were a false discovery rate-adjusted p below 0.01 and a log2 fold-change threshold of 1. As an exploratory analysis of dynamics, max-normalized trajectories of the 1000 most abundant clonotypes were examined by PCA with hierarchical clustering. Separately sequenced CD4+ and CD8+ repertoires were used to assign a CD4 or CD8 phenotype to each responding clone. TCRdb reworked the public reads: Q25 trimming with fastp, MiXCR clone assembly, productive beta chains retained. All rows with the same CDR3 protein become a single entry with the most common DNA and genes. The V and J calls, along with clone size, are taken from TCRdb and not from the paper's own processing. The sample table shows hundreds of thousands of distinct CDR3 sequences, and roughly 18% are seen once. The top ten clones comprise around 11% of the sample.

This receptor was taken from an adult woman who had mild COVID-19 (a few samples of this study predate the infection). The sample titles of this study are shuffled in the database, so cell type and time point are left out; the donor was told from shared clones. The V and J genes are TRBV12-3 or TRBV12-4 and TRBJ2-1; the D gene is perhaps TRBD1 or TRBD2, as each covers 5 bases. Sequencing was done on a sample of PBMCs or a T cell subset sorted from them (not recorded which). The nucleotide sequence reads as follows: TGTGCCAGCAGTTCCCCCGCCGGGGCGTCCTTTTACAATGAGCAGTTCTTC. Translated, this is CASSSPAGASFYNEQFF.